These T cell receptor beta chains were read from a single sample in a study of regulatory T cells in long-lasting Graves disease. One entry per CDR3 protein, called by TCRdb with MiXCR from the multiplex PCR reads. Of about 220,000 distinct CDR3 sequences in the sample, roughly a fifth were seen once. Separately, the same data were catalogued under a study of T cells in Graves' hyperthyroidism and ophthalmopathy.

Sample: peripheral blood mononuclear cells (PBMCs), taken at new diagnosis, from a patient treated with antithyroid drugs. These TCRs come from a woman between 25 and 40 years old with Graves disease. CDR3s include the opening cysteine and the closing phenylalanine or tryptophan. Each record gives: V gene, J gene, CDR3 protein.

V gene: TRBV6-1; J gene: TRBJ2-7; CDR3 protein: CASRPEGQGREQYF
V gene: TRBV4-2; J gene: TRBJ2-1; CDR3 protein: CASSPISGGWDNEQFF
V gene: TRBV6-2/TRBV6-3; J gene: TRBJ2-5; CDR3 protein: CASSYSAASEAQYF
V gene: TRBV20-1; J gene: TRBJ1-6; CDR3 protein: CSARDGLSSYNSPLHF
V gene: TRBV7-9; J gene: TRBJ2-7; CDR3 protein: CASRRAASYEQYF
V gene: TRBV7-8; J gene: NA; CDR3 protein: CASSPPDSGSSYEQYF
V gene: TRBV5-4; J gene: TRBJ1-1; CDR3 protein: CASSSRGIAEAFF
V gene: TRBV7-2; J gene: TRBJ2-7; CDR3 protein: CASSLSEAYEQYF
V gene: TRBV9; J gene: TRBJ2-5; CDR3 protein: CASSVGTSGGVQETQYF
V gene: TRBV18; J gene: TRBJ1-2; CDR3 protein: CASSPGQGPNYGYTF
V gene: TRBV20-1; J gene: TRBJ2-7; CDR3 protein: CSAETGTRGTGEQYF
V gene: TRBV6-1; J gene: TRBJ2-5; CDR3 protein: CASSTLTGGEETQYF
V gene: TRBV28; J gene: TRBJ1-3; CDR3 protein: CASSVPGLYSGNTIYF
V gene: TRBV6-2/TRBV6-3; J gene: TRBJ1-5; CDR3 protein: CASSYGGFSNQPQHF
V gene: TRBV12-3/TRBV12-4; J gene: TRBJ2-1; CDR3 protein: CASSLIGGLLNNEQFF
V gene: TRBV6-1; J gene: TRBJ1-5; CDR3 protein: CASSEPYRAQPQHF
V gene: TRBV3-1; J gene: TRBJ2-5; CDR3 protein: CASSRAAVPETQYF
V gene: TRBV12-3/TRBV12-4; J gene: TRBJ1-5; CDR3 protein: CASSFGMRGSNQPQHF
V gene: TRBV28; J gene: TRBJ1-1; CDR3 protein: CASSLGSEGVRTEAFF
V gene: TRBV6-1; J gene: TRBJ2-4; CDR3 protein: CASSVTPGTPQGIQYF